This TCR beta chain was sequenced for a study of T cells in Graves' hyperthyroidism and ophthalmopathy. Study-level findings and limits: Most clonotypes expanded in thyroid above 0.001 were likewise present in blood. It was a median approximately six months before onset that the model predicted ophthalmopathy.

Exclusion criteria comprised uncontrolled infection, other autoimmune disease, pregnancy or lactation. The study based diagnoses on clinical symptoms, serum thyroxine and TRAb, thyroid ultrasound and orbital computed tomography. With 4 bases removed from V and 0 bases from J, the gap between germline ends came to 10 bases. CDR3 length: 15 amino acids. Amplification yielded TCR beta CDR3 regions, with RNA transcripts as the source. In the first-round RT-PCR of the TCR CDR3, the HTBI primer set was used. TCRdb reanalysed the multiplex PCR reads using MiXCR and keeps one entry per CDR3 protein. In the table there are 550,000 to 700,000 distinct CDR3 sequences, more than 45% of which are singletons. This clonotype was counted many times. Its matching antigen is unknown.

Specimen: peripheral blood or thyroid tissue (not recorded which). The clonotype originates from an adult woman with Graves' disease, either hyperthyroidism or ophthalmopathy (not recorded which). The chain carries TRBV12-3 or TRBV12-4 and TRBJ1-3; D is possibly TRBD1 (5 bases). The CDR3 DNA is TGTGCCAGCAGTTGGCAGGGCAACTCTGGAAACACCATATATTTT. Translation gives CASSWQGNSGNTIYF.